Shown below are 23 T cell receptor beta chains from a single sample sequenced in a study of CD8+ T cells in alopecia areata. RNA extraction and reverse transcription yielded cDNA as sequencing template. Data came from immunoSEQ multiplex PCR; TCRdb stores just in-frame clones and leaves some out. The sample gives over 150,000 clones, roughly 59% of which show up once; 1.5% to 2% is in the top ten. This specimen consisted of CD4+ T cells sorted from blood, obtained at week 0. Source of these receptors: a human donor with alopecia areata.

V usage is TRBV29-1 and J usage is TRBJ2-1; 7 positions match TRBD1. J was trimmed by 9 bases and V by 5 bases; bases with no gene match: 4. The CDR3 is made up of 11 amino acids. Germline V gene sequence: CDR1 SQVTM, CDR2 ANQGSEA. The CDR3 region has the DNA TGCAGCGTTCAAAGACAGGGTGAGCAGTTCTTC. Protein product: CSVQRQGEQFF.

This clone was picked up a small number of times. The chain joins TRBV29-1 to TRBJ2-1, with 11 bases matching TRBD2. V was pared by 5 bases and J by 0 bases, with 6 bases of the junction left unmatched. The CDR3 has 16 amino acids. Germline CDR1 reads SQVTM; CDR2 reads ANQGSEA. In nucleotides, the CDR3 is TGCAGCGTTTACGGGACTAGCGGTAGCTCCTACAATGAGCAGTTCTTC. This sequence encodes CSVYGTSGSSYNEQFF.

This clone has only a few counts. J is TRBJ1-4 and V is TRBV29-1, with D perhaps matching TRBD1 (5 bases). The CDR3 consists of 12 residues. Trimming removed 3 bases at V and 8 bases at J, with 10 bases between. The germline gives CDR1 SQVTM, CDR2 ANQGSEA. This chain's CDR3 is CSVDQGGEKLFF. The CDR3 DNA follows: TGCAGCGTTGATCAGGGAGGGGAAAAACTGTTTTTT.

The chain is built from TRBV11-2 and TRBJ2-4; 11 bases are a match to TRBD1. The CDR3 length is 13 residues. Trimming removed 5 bases from V and 9 bases from J; junction bases left unmatched: 3. Germline-derived CDR1 and CDR2 are SGHAT and FQNNGV. Written as DNA, the CDR3 is TGTGCCAGCAGCGGTGGGACAGGGGGCATTCAGTACTTC. Its protein is CASSGGTGGIQYF. The whole variable domain, remainder taken from reference TRBV11-2 and TRBJ2-4, is EAGVAQSPRYKIIEKRQSVAFWCNPISGHATLYWYQQILGQGPKLLIQFQNNGVVDDSQLPKDRFSAERLKGVDSTLKIQPAKLEDSAVYLCASSGGTGGIQYFGAGTRLSVL.

Only a few counts were recorded for this clone. J is TRBJ2-5 and V is TRBV30, with TRBD1 as a possible D gene (6 bases). The CDR3 runs 12 residues. Trimming removed 7 bases at V and 2 bases at J, with 11 bases between. Per the germline V gene, CDR1 is GTSNPN and CDR2 is SVGIG (reference sequence). CDR3 in amino acids: CASRQAQETQYF. In DNA, the CDR3 is TGTGCCTCGAGACAGGCGCAAGAGACCCAGTACTTC.

The V and J genes are TRBV29-1 and TRBJ2-1, with D hard to call. V was trimmed by 7 bases and J by 4 bases, leaving 8 bases between them. The germline gives CDR1 SQVTM, CDR2 ANQGSEA. The CDR3 extends over 11 amino acids. CDR3 protein: CSGERYNEQFF. The CDR3 DNA follows: TGCAGCGGGGAAAGATACAATGAGCAGTTCTTC.

The rearrangement links TRBV7-9 to TRBJ1-2, with no clear D. CDR3 length equals 15 residues. The germline CDR1 and CDR2 sequences are SEHNR and FQNEAQ (reference sequence). V was cut by 5 bases and J by 4 bases, with 17 bases left in between. Here the CDR3 reads CASSPTRLEGYGYTF. The CDR3 DNA sequence: TGTGCCAGCAGCCCTACCCGACTGGAGGGCTATGGCTACACCTTC.

The sample holds a few counts of this clone. CDR3 DNA: TGTGCCAGCAGCCCAGATTTCACTATGAGTGGCTACACCTTC. It is translated as CASSPDFTMSGYTF. The rearrangement links TRBV7-8 to TRBJ1-2; no reliable D call. V was pared by 5 bases and J by 7 bases, with 17 bases between. The CDR3 consists of 14 residues. Per germline, CDR1 SGHVS and CDR2 FQNEAQ.

There are a few counts of this clone. This chain links TRBV30 with TRBJ1-1, with 8 nucleotides matching TRBD1. Trimming cost V 8 bases and J 2 bases; bases outside gene matches: 13. Germline CDR1 GTSNPN, CDR2 SVGIG (reference sequence). This CDR3 region has 15 residues. CDR3: CAGTKQDRDNTEAFF. The CDR3 DNA sequence: TGTGCCGGAACCAAGCAGGACAGGGATAACACTGAAGCTTTCTTT.

This chain uses TRBV7-2 with TRBJ2-5; TRBD1 agrees at 9 bases. V trimming: 5 bases; J trimming: 4 bases; junction bases outside the gene matches: 8. The CDR3 runs 15 residues. Per the germline V gene, CDR1 is SGHTA and CDR2 is FQGNSA. This chain's CDR3 is CASSPGQGRTETQYF. CDR3 DNA sequence: TGTGCCAGCAGCCCGGGACAGGGAAGGACAGAGACCCAGTACTTC.

This clone was seen a few times. The V gene is TRBV19, the J gene TRBJ2-3; TRBD2 aligns across 10 bases. Germline V gene sequence: CDR1 LNHDA, CDR2 SQIVND (reference sequence). Losses at the gene ends were 10 bases for V and 1 base for J; bases not matched to a gene: 2. The CDR3 extends over 13 amino acids. DNA of the CDR3: TGTGCCATCGGGACTAGCGGCACAGATACGCAGTATTTT. This encodes CAIGTSGTDTQYF.

The chain recombines TRBV5-1 with TRBJ2-2; the D gene could be TRBD1 or TRBD2 (5 bases each). Deletions cut 6 bases from V and 2 bases from J, with 11 bases between. The CDR3 has 14 residues. Germline V gene lookup returns CDR1 SGHRS and CDR2 YFSETQ. CDR3 DNA sequence: TGCGCCAGCACCCTTGGGGGAAACACCGGGGAGCTGTTTTTT. This sequence encodes CASTLGGNTGELFF.

The chain uses TRBV29-1 and TRBJ1-2; a possible D gene is TRBD1 (6 bases). CDR1 and CDR2 from the germline V gene are SQVTM and ANQGSEA. V was pared by 4 bases and J by 3 bases, with 12 bases between. The length of the CDR3 is 13 residues. CDR3 sequence: CSVGTAGHYGYTF. DNA for the CDR3: TGCAGCGTTGGGACAGCGGGGCACTATGGCTACACCTTC.

This chain connects TRBV5-6 to TRBJ1-2, with D unresolved. The CDR3 consists of 14 residues. The germline V gene has CDR1 SGHDT and CDR2 YYEEEE. Trimming removed 0 bases from V and 8 bases from J, with 14 bases in between. The CDR3 here is CASSLASGSGGYTF. The CDR3 DNA sequence: TGTGCCAGCAGCTTGGCATCGGGGTCGGGAGGCTACACCTTC. Full variable domain (missing parts from reference TRBV5-6 and TRBJ1-2): DAGVTQSPTHLIKTRGQQVTLRCSPKSGHDTVSWYQQALGQGPQFIFQYYEEEERQRGNFPDRFSGHQFPNYSSELNVNALLLGDSALYLCASSLASGSGGYTFGSGTRLTVV.

Written as DNA, the CDR3 is TGTGCCAGCAGCCCTGGGAGACACACAGATACGCAGTATTTT. Translating it yields CASSPGRHTDTQYF. The V gene is TRBV5-4, the J gene TRBJ2-3, with TRBD2 as a possible D gene (5 bases). Germline values: CDR1 SGHNT, CDR2 YYREEE (reference sequence). This CDR3 comprises 14 residues. V was clipped by 4 bases and J by 2 bases, with 11 bases between them.

This chain connects TRBV5-1 to TRBJ2-7; a weak D match, TRBD2 (6 bases). The CDR3 runs to 12 residues. The V and J ends lost 4 bases and 6 bases respectively, with 11 bases between them. Germline lookup yields CDR1 SGHRS and CDR2 YFSETQ. The CDR3: CASSAQGGEQYF. CDR3 sequence (DNA): TGCGCCAGCAGCGCCCAGGGAGGCGAGCAGTACTTC.

This chain connects TRBV29-1 to TRBJ2-3; D ambiguous. Germline CDR1 is SQVTM and CDR2 is ANQGSEA. Trimming took 3 bases from V and 1 from J, leaving 8 bases between them. This CDR3 is 13 amino acids long. This chain's CDR3 is CSVDNRGTDTQYF. For the CDR3, the DNA is TGCAGCGTTGACAATCGCGGCACAGATACGCAGTATTTT.

The chain recombines TRBV29-1 with TRBJ1-2; no firm D call. V lost 6 bases and J lost 8, with 13 bases in between. This CDR3 region has 11 residues. Germline CDR1 reads SQVTM; CDR2 reads ANQGSEA. CDR3 in amino acids: CSVVREGGYTF. The DNA for the CDR3 is TGCAGCGTCGTAAGGGAGGGCGGCTACACCTTC.

The V call is TRBV7-6, the J call TRBJ2-1; D is unresolved. CDR3 length: 11 amino acids. The V and J ends lost 1 base and 7 bases respectively, with 2 bases between them. The germline CDR1 and CDR2 sequences are SGHVS and FNYEAQ. The CDR3 protein is CASSLENEQFF. The CDR3 coding sequence is TGTGCCAGCAGCTTAGAGAATGAGCAGTTCTTC.

This clone was seen more than once but under ten times. The chain recombines TRBV21-1 with TRBJ2-1; the D call of TRBD2 is as the table states it, not checked on the DNA. TRBV21-1 is a pseudogene. CDR3 size: 13 residues. In DNA, the CDR3 is TGTGCCAGCAGCAAAGCGCCAGAGGATGAGCAGTTCTTC. Residues: CASSKAPEDEQFF.

The chain couples TRBV18 to TRBJ2-6; D not resolved. Per the germline V gene, CDR1 is KGHSH and CDR2 is LQKENI. The V end lost 4 bases, the J end lost 2 bases, and 6 bases lay between the germline ends. The CDR3 loop spans 14 amino acids. The CDR3 DNA follows: TGTGCCAGCTCACTCCCAGCTGGGGCCAACGTCCTGACTTTC. It codes for CASSLPAGANVLTF. The full variable domain, in which reference TRBV18 and TRBJ2-6 provide the parts outside the CDR3, is NAGVMQNPRHLVRRRGQEARLRCSPMKGHSHVYWYRQLPEEGLKFMVYLQKENIIDESGMPKERFSAEFPKEGPSILRIQQVVRGDSAAYFCASSLPAGANVLTFGAGSRLTVL.

This chain joins TRBV11-3 and TRBJ1-2, with 7 bases aligning to TRBD1. The CDR3 extends over 13 amino acids. Germline CDR1 reads SGHNT; CDR2 reads YENEEA. V lost 5 bases to trimming and J lost 6 bases; unmatched junction nucleotides: 6. The CDR3 DNA sequence: TGTGCCAGCAGCAATATGCAGGGGGATGGCTACACCTTC. Translation: CASSNMQGDGYTF.

This rearrangement joins TRBV6-5 to TRBJ1-2, with 11 bases aligning to TRBD1. The CDR3 runs to 16 residues. The germline V gene has CDR1 MNHEY and CDR2 SVGAGI. V gave up 0 bases and J gave up 5 bases; unmatched junction bases: 5. The CDR3 loop reads CASSYSRTGGGYGYTF. In DNA, the CDR3 is TGTGCCAGCAGTTACTCTCGGACAGGGGGCGGTTATGGCTACACCTTC.